These 10 T cell receptor beta chains came from one sample sequenced in a study of blood T cell repertoires in COVID-19. The protocol was immunoSEQ multiplex PCR, while the TCRdb copy is restricted to in-frame clones and leaves out a portion. The sample includes 250,000 to 300,000 clones, about nine tenths of them seen just once. The sequenced sample was PBMCs or T cells enriched from blood (not recorded which). These receptor sequences come from a woman aged 25 to 39 who had recovered from COVID-19.

V and J are TRBV10-2 and TRBJ2-2; D may be TRBD2 (5 bases). The germline V gene encodes CDR1 WSHSY and CDR2 SAAADI. The CDR3 consists of 14 residues. The ends were cut back, 7 bases at V and 4 bases at J, with 13 bases in the middle. The CDR3 DNA reads TGCGCCAGCAAGGAGGCGAAAACCACCGGGGAGCTGTTTTTT. Protein product: CASKEAKTTGELFF.

The rearrangement uses TRBV7-6 and TRBJ2-7, with 7 positions matching TRBD1. With V trimmed by 5 bases and J by 5 bases, 12 bases remained unmatched. The germline CDR1 and CDR2 sequences are SGHVS and FNYEAQ. CDR3 length: 15 amino acids. This CDR3 is CASSPRAQGVNEQYF. The CDR3 DNA reads as TGTGCCAGCAGCCCACGGGCCCAGGGGGTAAACGAGCAGTACTTC.

The genes are TRBV24-1 and TRBJ2-3; weak D call: TRBD1 (5 bases). The germline V gene encodes CDR1 KGHDR and CDR2 SFDVKD. Trimming removed 3 bases from V and 4 bases from J, with 10 bases in between. The CDR3 runs to 14 residues. For the CDR3, the DNA is TGTGCCACCAGTGATCCCGCACAGGCAGATACGCAGTATTTT. This encodes CATSDPAQADTQYF.

This clone was seen a few times. V usage is TRBV2 and J usage is TRBJ1-6; 10 bases align to TRBD1. The CDR3 totals 13 residues. The germline V gene encodes CDR1 SNHLY and CDR2 FYNNEI. The V and J ends lost 10 bases and 10 bases, in that order; junction bases with no gene match: 7. CDR3 in amino acids: CAMSGQGTSPLHF. For the CDR3, the DNA is TGTGCCATGTCGGGACAGGGGACATCACCCCTCCACTTT.

The rearrangement uses TRBV5-1 and TRBJ1-1; D is perhaps TRBD1 (5 bases). The CDR3 has 15 amino acids. Germline-derived CDR1 and CDR2 are SGHRS and YFSETQ. Deletions cut 4 bases from V and 4 bases from J, with 17 bases between. The CDR3 here is CASSVGLGGSTEAFF. For the CDR3, the DNA is TGCGCCAGCAGCGTTGGGTTGGGGGGGTCCACTGAAGCTTTCTTT. Full variable domain (rest looked up from reference TRBV5-1 and TRBJ1-1): KAGVTQTPRYLIKTRGQQVTLSCSPISGHRSVSWYQQTPGQGLQFLFEYFSETQRNKGNFPGRFSGRQFSNSRSEMNVSTLELGDSALYLCASSVGLGGSTEAFFGQGTRLTVV.

This chain joins TRBV3-1 (or the pseudogene TRBV3-2) and TRBJ2-4; 8 bases align to TRBD1. Trimming removed 4 bases from V and 10 bases from J; junction bases left unmatched: 9. In germline, CDR1 is LGHDT, CDR2 YNNKEL (reference sequence). CDR3 length: 14 amino acids. CDR3 nucleotides: TGTGCCAGCAGCCCAGACAGGGACAGGAGGATTCAGTACTTC. Encoded protein: CASSPDRDRRIQYF.

V is TRBV6-5 and J is TRBJ1-4; possible D gene TRBD1, 5 bases. Trimming left V 2 bases short and J 6 bases short, with 10 bases between. In germline, CDR1 is MNHEY, CDR2 SVGAGI. There are 14 residues in the CDR3. In DNA, the CDR3 is TGTGCCAGCAGTTACACAGGCACCCATGAAAAACTGTTTTTT. Encoded protein: CASSYTGTHEKLFF.

This sequence joins TRBV27 and TRBJ2-7; possibly TRBD2 for D (6 bases). Germline assignment: CDR1 MNHEY and CDR2 SMNVEV (reference sequence). V was clipped by 3 bases and J by 3 bases, with 21 bases between them. CDR3 length: 17 amino acids. CDR3 sequence: CASSFGGQQVKFYEQYF. For the CDR3, the DNA is TGTGCCAGCAGTTTCGGGGGTCAACAAGTAAAATTCTACGAGCAGTACTTC.

V and J are TRBV7-3 and TRBJ2-2, with D possibly matching TRBD1 (5 bases). CDR1 is SGHTA, CDR2 FQGTGA, per germline. The CDR3 runs 15 residues. Trimming took off 0 bases at V and 8 bases at J, with 13 bases between the two ends. The CDR3 DNA reads as TGTGCCAGCAGCTTAACGATACAGCCAGGGGGGGAGCTGTTTTTT. It translates to CASSLTIQPGGELFF.

The V call is TRBV6-2 or TRBV6-3, the J call TRBJ2-1; TRBD2 aligns across 10 bases. The CDR3 consists of 19 residues. Unmatched junction bases numbered 14, after V lost 6 bases and J lost 0 bases. Germline V gene data show CDR1 as MNHEY and CDR2 as SVGEGT. The CDR3 reads CASSSPGEREGSSYNEQFF. The CDR3 nucleotides read TGTGCCAGCAGCTCTCCCGGCGAGCGGGAGGGGTCCTCCTACAATGAGCAGTTCTTC.